This paragraph covers one T cell receptor (beta chain) sequence. Its antigen is still unknown. This record belongs to a study of regulatory T cells in long-lasting Graves disease. Study overall: Graves' patients with a new diagnosis had received antithyroid drugs under 3 months.

Notes on the study in general: Graves' patients with persistent disease showed TCR diversity lower than patients newly diagnosed.

Per the germline V gene, CDR1 is LGHNA and CDR2 is YNFKEQ. The CDR3 covers 16 residues. V lost 3 bases to trimming and J lost 0 bases, with 12 bases between them. Arm-PCR of CDR3 regions and iRepertoire HTBI primers were the basis on which TCR beta libraries were built. TCRdb fed the multiplex PCR reads into MiXCR, producing one record per CDR3 protein. This sample has approximately 540,000 distinct CDR3 sequences; approximately 12% occur once, and the top ten carry 8.9%. Time point in this sample: newly diagnosed GD, antithyroid drugs for less than 3 months. After RNA was extracted from PBMCs, the TCR library was made from it. The same data also went into a second study, on T cells in Graves' hyperthyroidism and ophthalmopathy. As reported in that work: The study left out patients who had uncontrolled infection, other autoimmune disease, pregnancy or lactation. A model using 13 V-J features told ophthalmopathy apart from stable hyperthyroidism.

The sequences come from peripheral blood mononuclear cells (PBMCs), collected at new diagnosis, from a patient treated with antithyroid drugs. The chain joins TRBV4-2 to TRBJ1-3, with D possibly TRBD1 on 6 matching bases. This clonotype originated in a woman aged 30 to 39 with Graves disease. The CDR3 protein is CASSQDSPPSGNTIYF. The DNA for the CDR3 is TGTGCCAGCAGCCAGGACAGTCCCCCCTCTGGAAACACCATATATTTT.